Given below is one T cell receptor (beta chain) in context. V lost 5 bases to trimming and J lost 10 bases, with 12 bases between them. Germline CDR1 is SGHNT and CDR2 is YENEEA. The CDR3 is 13 amino acids. TCRdb keeps only in-frame clones here, not all; method: immunoSEQ multiplex PCR. This sample has approximately 60,000 clones; about 96% occur once, and the top ten carry around 0.093%. The data originate from a study of siplizumab effects on memory and regulatory T cells. Donor pairs, a few in total, had unstimulated naive, memory, effector memory and TEMRA subsets sequenced. The chain carries TRBV11-3 and TRBJ1-6; no clear D gene. This TCR derives from a human donor in good health. Sequencing used naive CD8+ T cells sorted from blood. The CDR3 nucleotides are TGTGCCAGCAGCGCCCGAACTGAATCACCCCTCCACTTT. This codes for CASSARTESPLHF.